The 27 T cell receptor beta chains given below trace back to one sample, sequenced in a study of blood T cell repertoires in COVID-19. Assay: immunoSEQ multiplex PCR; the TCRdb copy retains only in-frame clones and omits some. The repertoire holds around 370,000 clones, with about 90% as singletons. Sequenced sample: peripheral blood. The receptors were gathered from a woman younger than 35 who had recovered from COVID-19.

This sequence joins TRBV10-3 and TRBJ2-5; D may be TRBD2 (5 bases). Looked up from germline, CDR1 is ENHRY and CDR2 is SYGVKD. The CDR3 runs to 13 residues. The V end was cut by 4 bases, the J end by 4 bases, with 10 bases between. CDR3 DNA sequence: TGTGCCATCAGTGTAGGAGGTGGAGAGACCCAGTACTTC. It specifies CAISVGGGETQYF.

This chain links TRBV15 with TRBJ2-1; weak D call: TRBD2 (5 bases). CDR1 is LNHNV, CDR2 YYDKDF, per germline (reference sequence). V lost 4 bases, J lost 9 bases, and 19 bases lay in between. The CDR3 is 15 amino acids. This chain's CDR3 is CATSKVGVGSGEQFF. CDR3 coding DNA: TGTGCCACCAGCAAGGTGGGAGTCGGTTCAGGTGAGCAGTTCTTC. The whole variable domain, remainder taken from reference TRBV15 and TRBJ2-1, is DAMVIQNPRYQVTQFGKPVTLSCSQTLNHNVMYWYQQKSSQAPKLLFHYYDKDFNNEADTPDNFQSRRPNTSFCFLDIRSPGLGDTAMYLCATSKVGVGSGEQFFGPGTRLTVL.

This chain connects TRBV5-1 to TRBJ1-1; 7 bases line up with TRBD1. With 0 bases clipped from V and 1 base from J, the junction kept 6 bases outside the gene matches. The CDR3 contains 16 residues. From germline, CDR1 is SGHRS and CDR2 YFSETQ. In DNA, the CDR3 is TGCGCCAGCAGCTTGGGGACAGGAGGTGGGAACACTGAAGCTTTCTTT. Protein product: CASSLGTGGGNTEAFF.

CDR3 nucleotides: TGTGCCACCAGCAGAGAGAGGTCTAGCGGGAGCCAAGAGACCCAGTACTTC. This codes for CATSRERSSGSQETQYF. The chain joins TRBV15 to TRBJ2-5; 10 nucleotides align to TRBD2. The CDR3 length is 17 residues. With 0 bases clipped from V and 1 base from J, the junction kept 5 bases outside the gene matches. CDR1 LNHNV and CDR2 YYDKDF come from the germline V gene (reference sequence).

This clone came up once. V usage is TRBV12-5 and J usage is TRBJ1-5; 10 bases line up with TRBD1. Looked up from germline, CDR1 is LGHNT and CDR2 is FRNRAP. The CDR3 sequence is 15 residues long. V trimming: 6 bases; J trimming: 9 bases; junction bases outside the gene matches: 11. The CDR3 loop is CASGRDRGWGRPQHF. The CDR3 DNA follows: TGTGCTAGTGGACGGGACAGGGGATGGGGTAGGCCCCAGCATTTT.

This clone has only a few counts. CDR3 region: CASSAPGRGYTF. The CDR3 bases are TGTGCCAGCAGCGCCCCAGGGCGCGGCTACACCTTC. The rearrangement joins TRBV9 to TRBJ1-2; the D gene is possibly TRBD1 (5 bases). Per the germline V gene, CDR1 is SGDLS and CDR2 is YYNGEE. This CDR3 has 12 amino acids. With 3 bases removed from V and 8 bases from J, the gap between germline ends came to 11 bases. Together with reference TRBV9 and TRBJ1-2, the CDR3 gives the full variable domain: DSGVTQTPKHLITATGQRVTLRCSPRSGDLSVYWYQQSLDQGLQFLIQYYNGEERAKGNILERFSAQQFPDLHSELNLSSLELGDSALYFCASSAPGRGYTFGSGTRLTVV.

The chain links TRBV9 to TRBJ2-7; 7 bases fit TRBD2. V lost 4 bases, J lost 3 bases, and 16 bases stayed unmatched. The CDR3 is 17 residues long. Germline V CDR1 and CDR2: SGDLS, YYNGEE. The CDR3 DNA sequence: TGTGCCAGCAGCCCCCACATTGGGAGGGGCTTTGACTACGAGCAGTACGTC. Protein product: CASSPHIGRGFDYEQYV.

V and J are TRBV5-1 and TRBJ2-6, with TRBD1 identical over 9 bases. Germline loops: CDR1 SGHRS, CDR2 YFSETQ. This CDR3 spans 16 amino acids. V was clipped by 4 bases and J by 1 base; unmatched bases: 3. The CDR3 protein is CASSKQGASGANVLTF. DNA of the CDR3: TGCGCCAGCAGCAAACAGGGGGCTTCTGGGGCCAACGTCCTGACTTTC.

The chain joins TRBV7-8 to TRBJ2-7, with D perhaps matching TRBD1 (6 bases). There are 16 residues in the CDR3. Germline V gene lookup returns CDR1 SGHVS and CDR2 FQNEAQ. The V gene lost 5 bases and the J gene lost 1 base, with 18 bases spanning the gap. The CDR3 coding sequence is TGTGCCAGCAGCCTACTACCCGGGACAAGTTCCTACGAGCAGTACGTC. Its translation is CASSLLPGTSSYEQYV.

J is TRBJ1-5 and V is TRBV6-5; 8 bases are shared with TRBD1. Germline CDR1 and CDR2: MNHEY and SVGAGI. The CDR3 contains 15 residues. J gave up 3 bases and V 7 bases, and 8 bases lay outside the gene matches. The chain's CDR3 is CASTGWTGYNQPQHF. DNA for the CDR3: TGTGCCAGCACGGGATGGACAGGGTACAATCAGCCCCAGCATTTT.

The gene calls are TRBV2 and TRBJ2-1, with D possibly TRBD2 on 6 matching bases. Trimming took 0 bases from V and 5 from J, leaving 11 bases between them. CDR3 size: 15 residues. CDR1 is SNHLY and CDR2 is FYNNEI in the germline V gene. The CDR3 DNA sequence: TGTGCCAGCAGTGAAGCTGGAGGGACTGACAATGAGCAGTTCTTC. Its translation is CASSEAGGTDNEQFF. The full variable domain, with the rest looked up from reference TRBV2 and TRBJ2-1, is EPEVTQTPSHQVTQMGQEVILRCVPISNHLYFYWYRQILGQKVEFLVSFYNNEISEKSEIFDDQFSVERPDGSNFTLKIRSTKLEDSAMYFCASSEAGGTDNEQFFGPGTRLTVL.

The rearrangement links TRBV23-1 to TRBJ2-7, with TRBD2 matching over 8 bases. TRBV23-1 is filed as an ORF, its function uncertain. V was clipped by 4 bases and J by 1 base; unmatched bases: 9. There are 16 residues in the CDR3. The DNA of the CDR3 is TGCGCCAGCAGTCCTTTGTCTCTAGCGGGTTCCTACGAGCAGTACGTC. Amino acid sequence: CASSPLSLAGSYEQYV.

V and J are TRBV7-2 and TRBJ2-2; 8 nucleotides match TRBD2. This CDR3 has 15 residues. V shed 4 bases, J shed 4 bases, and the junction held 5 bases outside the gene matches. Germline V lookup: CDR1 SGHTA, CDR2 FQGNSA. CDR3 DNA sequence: TGTGCCAGCAGCTCGGGACGGGGGGGCACCGGGGAGCTGTTTTTT. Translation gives CASSSGRGGTGELFF.

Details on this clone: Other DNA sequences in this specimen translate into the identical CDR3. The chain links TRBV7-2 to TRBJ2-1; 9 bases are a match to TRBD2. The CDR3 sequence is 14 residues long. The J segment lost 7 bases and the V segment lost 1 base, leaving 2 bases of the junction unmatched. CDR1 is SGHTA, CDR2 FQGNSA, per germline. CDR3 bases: TGTGCCAGCAGCTTAGGTCTAGCGGGAAATGAGCAGTTCTTC. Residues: CASSLGLAGNEQFF.

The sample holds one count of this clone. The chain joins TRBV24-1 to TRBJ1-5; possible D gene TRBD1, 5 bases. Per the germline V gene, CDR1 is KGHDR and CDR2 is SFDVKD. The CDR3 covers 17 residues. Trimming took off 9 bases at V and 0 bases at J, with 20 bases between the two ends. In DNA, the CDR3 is TGTGCCACCGCCCCGACAGATAGAAGAGATAGCAATCAGCCCCAGCATTTT. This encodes CATAPTDRRDSNQPQHF.

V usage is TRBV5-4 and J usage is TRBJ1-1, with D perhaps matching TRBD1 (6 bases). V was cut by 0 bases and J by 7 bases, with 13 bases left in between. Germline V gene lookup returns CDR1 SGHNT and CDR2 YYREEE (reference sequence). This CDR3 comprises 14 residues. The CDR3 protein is CASSLVVSDSEAFF. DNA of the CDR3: TGTGCCAGCAGCTTGGTTGTATCGGACAGTGAAGCTTTCTTT.

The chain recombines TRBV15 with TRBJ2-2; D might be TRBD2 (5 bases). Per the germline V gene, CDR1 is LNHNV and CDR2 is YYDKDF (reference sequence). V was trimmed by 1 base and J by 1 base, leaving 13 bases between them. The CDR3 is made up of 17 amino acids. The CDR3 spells CATSRGLAGLNTGELFF. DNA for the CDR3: TGTGCCACCAGCAGAGGGCTGGCGGGCTTGAACACCGGGGAGCTGTTTTTT. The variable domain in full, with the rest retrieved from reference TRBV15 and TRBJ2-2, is DAMVIQNPRYQVTQFGKPVTLSCSQTLNHNVMYWYQQKSSQAPKLLFHYYDKDFNNEADTPDNFQSRRPNTSFCFLDIRSPGLGDTAMYLCATSRGLAGLNTGELFFGEGSRLTVL.

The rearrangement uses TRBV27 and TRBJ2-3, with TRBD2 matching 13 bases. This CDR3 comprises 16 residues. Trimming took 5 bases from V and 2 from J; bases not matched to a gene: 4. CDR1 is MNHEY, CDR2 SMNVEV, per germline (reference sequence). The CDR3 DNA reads TGTGCCAGCAGTCCAGGGACTAGCGGGACCACAGATACGCAGTATTTT. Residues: CASSPGTSGTTDTQYF.

Here the CDR3 DNA reads TGTGCCAGCAGACAGGGGTTCACTGAAGCTTTCTTT. As protein: CASRQGFTEAFF. J is TRBJ1-1 and V is TRBV25-1, with 7 positions matching TRBD1. The CDR3 is 12 amino acids. CDR1 is MGHDK, CDR2 SYGVNS, per germline. Unmatched junction bases numbered 2, after V lost 6 bases and J lost 4 bases.

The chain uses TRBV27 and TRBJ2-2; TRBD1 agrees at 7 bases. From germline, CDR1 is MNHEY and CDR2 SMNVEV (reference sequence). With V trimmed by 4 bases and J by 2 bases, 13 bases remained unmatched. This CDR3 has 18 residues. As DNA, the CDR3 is TGTGCCAGCAGTTGGGACGCCATGGACAGGACTAACACCGGGGAGCTGTTTTTT. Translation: CASSWDAMDRTNTGELFF.

The CDR3: CASSSGGSYEQYV. Here the CDR3 DNA reads TGTGCCAGCAGTTCCGGGGGCTCCTACGAGCAGTACGTC. The J gene is TRBJ2-7, the V gene TRBV6-6, with D possibly being TRBD2 (6 bases). Trimming pared 4 bases from V and 0 bases from J, leaving 7 bases between. The CDR3 is 13 residues long. The germline CDR1 and CDR2 sequences are MNHNY and SVGAGI (reference sequence).

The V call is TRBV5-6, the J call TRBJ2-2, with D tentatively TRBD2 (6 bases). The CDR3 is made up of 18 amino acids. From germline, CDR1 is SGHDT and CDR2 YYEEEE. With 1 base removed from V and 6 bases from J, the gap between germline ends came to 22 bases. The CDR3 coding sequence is TGTGCCAGCAGCTTGTGGGGAGGTCGGAGGGTGGACGCCGGGGAGCTGTTTTTT. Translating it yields CASSLWGGRRVDAGELFF.

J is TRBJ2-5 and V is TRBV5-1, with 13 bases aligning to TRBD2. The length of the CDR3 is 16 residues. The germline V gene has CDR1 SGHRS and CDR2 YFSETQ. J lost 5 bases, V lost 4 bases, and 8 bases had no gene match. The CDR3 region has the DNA TGCGCCAGCAGCAGCGGACTAGCGGGGGACATTGAGACCCAGTACTTC. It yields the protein CASSSGLAGDIETQYF.

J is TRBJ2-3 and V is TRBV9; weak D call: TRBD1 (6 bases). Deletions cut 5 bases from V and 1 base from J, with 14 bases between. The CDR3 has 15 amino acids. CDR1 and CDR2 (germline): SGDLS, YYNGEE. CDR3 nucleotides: TGTGCCAGCAGGCCCATTCGACAGGGCACAGATACGCAGTATTTT. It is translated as CASRPIRQGTDTQYF.

The CDR3 spells CASSSRASGRENEQFF. CDR3 DNA sequence: TGTGCCAGCAGCTCCCGAGCTAGCGGGAGGGAGAATGAGCAGTTCTTC. The chain employs TRBV11-3 and TRBJ2-1, with 12 bases fitting TRBD2. Germline trimming cut 4 bases from V and 7 bases from J; bases unmatched to any gene: 8. This CDR3 comprises 16 residues. The V gene's germline CDR1 is SGHNT and CDR2 YENEEA.

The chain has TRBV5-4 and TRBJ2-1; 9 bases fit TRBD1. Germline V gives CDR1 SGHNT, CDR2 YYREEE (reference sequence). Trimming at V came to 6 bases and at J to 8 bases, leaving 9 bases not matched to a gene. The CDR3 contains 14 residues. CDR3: CASNLRDREDEQFF. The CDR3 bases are TGTGCCAGCAACCTACGGGACAGGGAGGATGAGCAGTTCTTC.

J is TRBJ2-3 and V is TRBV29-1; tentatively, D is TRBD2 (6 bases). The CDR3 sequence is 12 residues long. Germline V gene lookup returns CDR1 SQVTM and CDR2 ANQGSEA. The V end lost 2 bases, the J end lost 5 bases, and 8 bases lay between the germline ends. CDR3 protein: CSVEREQDTQYF. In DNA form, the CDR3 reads TGCAGCGTTGAACGGGAGCAAGATACGCAGTATTTT.